This T cell receptor (beta chain) was recorded in a study of cytotoxic CD8 clonotypes in ibrutinib-treated CLL. Study in general: Partial response was seen in about 25 patients and complete response in 2; after median around six years, about 14 stayed remitted, around 12 progressed. When averaged across all of the samples, the counts came to 200,000 to 300,000 productive templates and 85,000 to 95,000 productive rearrangements.

V gave up 4 bases and J gave up 4 bases, with 17 bases separating them. This CDR3 contains 16 residues. CDR1 is MGHRA, CDR2 YSYEKL, per germline. General study results and limits: Sampling times, which were not matched between the groups, differed between sustained-remission patients and progressing patients. The clonality rise at ibrutinib response reflected private clonotype expansion.

The table came from immunoSEQ multiplex PCR; TCRdb's copy has only in-frame clones and leaves some out. The data contain 330,000 or so clones, around 66% of them singletons. About this clone itself: The antigen is not known.

The V gene is TRBV4-1, the J gene TRBJ1-5, with D tentatively TRBD1 (5 bases). Material: PBMCs, obtained after 36 months of ibrutinib treatment. The clonotype originates from a human donor with chronic lymphocytic leukemia. The CDR3 coding sequence is TGCGCCAGCAGCCCCTTGTGGGGGGGGGTTAATCAGCCCCAGCATTTT. Translated: CASSPLWGGVNQPQHF.